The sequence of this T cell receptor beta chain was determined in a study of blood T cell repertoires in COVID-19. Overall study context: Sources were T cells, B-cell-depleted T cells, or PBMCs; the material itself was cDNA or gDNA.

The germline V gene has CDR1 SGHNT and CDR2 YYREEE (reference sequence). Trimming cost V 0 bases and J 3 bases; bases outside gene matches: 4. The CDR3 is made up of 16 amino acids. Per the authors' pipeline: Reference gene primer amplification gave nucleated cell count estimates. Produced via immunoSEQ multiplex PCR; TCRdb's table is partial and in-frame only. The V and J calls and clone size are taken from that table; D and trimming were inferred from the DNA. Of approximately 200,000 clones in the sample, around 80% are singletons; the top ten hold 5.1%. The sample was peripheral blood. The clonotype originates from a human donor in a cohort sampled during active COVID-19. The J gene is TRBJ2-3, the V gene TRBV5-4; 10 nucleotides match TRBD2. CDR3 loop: CASSLVSGRRTDTQYF. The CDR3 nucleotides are TGTGCCAGCAGCTTGGTTAGCGGGAGGCGGACAGATACGCAGTATTTT.